The TCR beta chain under discussion was sequenced for a study of early T cells in non-severe SARS-CoV-2 infection. Study-level background: Sequencing used unsorted whole-blood bulk RNA, so chains lack pairing.

There are many counts of this clonotype. Its antigen is unidentified. CDR3 length: 17 residues. Whole-study findings and limits: Reliance on VDJdb matching favored anti-spike CD8 responses; private and CD4 specificities were missed.

Attachment of unique molecular identifiers to individual cDNA molecules was performed. In TCRdb, the 5' RACE reads were re-called with MiXCR into one record per CDR3 protein. The sample carries approximately 76,000 distinct CDR3 sequences, roughly an eighth recorded once. The receptor was derived from an adult who was a healthcare worker with PCR-confirmed SARS-CoV-2 infection or an uninfected control (not recorded which). The specimen was whole blood. The gene calls are TRBV21-1 and TRBJ2-1; the table names TRBD2, a call not compared with the DNA. TRBV21-1 is a pseudogene locus. The CDR3 DNA follows: TGTGCCAGCAGCATCAGGAGGAGGGAGGGCTTGGGGAATGAGCAGTTCTTC. It is translated as CASSIRRREGLGNEQFF.